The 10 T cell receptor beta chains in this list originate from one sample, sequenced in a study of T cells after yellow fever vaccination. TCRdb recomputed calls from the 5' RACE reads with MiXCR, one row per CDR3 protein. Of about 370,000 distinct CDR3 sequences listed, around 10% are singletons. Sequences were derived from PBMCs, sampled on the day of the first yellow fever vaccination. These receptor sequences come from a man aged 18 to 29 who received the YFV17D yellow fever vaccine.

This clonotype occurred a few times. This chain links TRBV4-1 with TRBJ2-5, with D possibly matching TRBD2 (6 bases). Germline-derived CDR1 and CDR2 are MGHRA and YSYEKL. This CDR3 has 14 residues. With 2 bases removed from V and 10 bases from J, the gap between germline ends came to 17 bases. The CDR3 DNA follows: TGCGCCAGCAGCCAACGCGGGACTTCGTGGGGCCAGTACTTC. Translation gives CASSQRGTSWGQYF.

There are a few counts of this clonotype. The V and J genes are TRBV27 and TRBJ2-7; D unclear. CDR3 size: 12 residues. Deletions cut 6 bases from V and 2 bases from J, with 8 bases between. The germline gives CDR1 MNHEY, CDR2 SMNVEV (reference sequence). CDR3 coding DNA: TGTGCCAGCAGGGTCAGCCCCTACGAGCAGTACTTC. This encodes CASRVSPYEQYF.

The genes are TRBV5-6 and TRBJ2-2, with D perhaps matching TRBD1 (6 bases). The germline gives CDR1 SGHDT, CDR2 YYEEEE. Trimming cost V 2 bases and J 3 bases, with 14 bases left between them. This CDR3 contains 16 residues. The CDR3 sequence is CASSLGRGPYTGELFF. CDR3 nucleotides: TGTGCCAGCAGCTTAGGCAGGGGCCCGTACACCGGGGAGCTGTTTTTT.

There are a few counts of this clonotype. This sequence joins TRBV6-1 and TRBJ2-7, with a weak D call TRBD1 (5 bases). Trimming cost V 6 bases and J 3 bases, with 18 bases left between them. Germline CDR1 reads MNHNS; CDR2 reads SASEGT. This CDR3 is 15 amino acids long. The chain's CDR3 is CASRGGQVRYYEQYF. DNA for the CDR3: TGTGCCAGCAGGGGCGGACAAGTCCGGTACTACGAGCAGTACTTC.

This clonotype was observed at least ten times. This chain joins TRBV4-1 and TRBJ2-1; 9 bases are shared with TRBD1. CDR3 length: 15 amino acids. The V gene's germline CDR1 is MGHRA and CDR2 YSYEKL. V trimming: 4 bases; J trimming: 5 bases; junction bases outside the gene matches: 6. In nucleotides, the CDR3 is TGCGCCAGCAGCCCGGACAGGGGAAGGGACAATGAGCAGTTCTTC. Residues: CASSPDRGRDNEQFF.

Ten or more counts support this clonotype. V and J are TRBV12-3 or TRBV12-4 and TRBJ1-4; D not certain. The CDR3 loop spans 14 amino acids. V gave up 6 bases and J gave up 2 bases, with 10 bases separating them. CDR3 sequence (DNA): TGTGCCAGCAGGGAGTGGGGTACTAATGAAAAACTGTTTTTT. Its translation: CASREWGTNEKLFF.

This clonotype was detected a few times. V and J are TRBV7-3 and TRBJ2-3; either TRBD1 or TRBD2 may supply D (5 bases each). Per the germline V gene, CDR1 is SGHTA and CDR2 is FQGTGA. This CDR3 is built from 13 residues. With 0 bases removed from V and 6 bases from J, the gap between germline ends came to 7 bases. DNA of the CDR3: TGTGCCAGCAGCTTAACTTGGGGGGATACGCAGTATTTT. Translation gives CASSLTWGDTQYF.

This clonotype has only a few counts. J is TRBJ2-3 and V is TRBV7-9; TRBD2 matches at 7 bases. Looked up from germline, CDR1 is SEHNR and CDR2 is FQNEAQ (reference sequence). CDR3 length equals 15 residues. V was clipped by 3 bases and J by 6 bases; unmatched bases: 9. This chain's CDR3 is CASSFSPTGGDTQYF. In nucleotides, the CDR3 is TGTGCCAGCAGCTTTTCCCCCACCGGGGGGGATACGCAGTATTTT.

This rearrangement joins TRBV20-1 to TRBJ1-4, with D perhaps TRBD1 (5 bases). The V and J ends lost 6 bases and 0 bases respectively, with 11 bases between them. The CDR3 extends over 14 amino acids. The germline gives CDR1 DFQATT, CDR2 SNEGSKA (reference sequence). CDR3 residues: CSAFQGATNEKLFF. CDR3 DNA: TGCAGTGCATTTCAGGGTGCAACTAATGAAAAACTGTTTTTT.

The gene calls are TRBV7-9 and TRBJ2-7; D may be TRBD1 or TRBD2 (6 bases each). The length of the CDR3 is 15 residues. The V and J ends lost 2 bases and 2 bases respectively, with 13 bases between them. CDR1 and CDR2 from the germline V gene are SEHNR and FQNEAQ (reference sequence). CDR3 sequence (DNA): TGTGCCAGCAGCTTATACGGGGGCGAGACCTACGAGCAGTACTTC. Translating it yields CASSLYGGETYEQYF.